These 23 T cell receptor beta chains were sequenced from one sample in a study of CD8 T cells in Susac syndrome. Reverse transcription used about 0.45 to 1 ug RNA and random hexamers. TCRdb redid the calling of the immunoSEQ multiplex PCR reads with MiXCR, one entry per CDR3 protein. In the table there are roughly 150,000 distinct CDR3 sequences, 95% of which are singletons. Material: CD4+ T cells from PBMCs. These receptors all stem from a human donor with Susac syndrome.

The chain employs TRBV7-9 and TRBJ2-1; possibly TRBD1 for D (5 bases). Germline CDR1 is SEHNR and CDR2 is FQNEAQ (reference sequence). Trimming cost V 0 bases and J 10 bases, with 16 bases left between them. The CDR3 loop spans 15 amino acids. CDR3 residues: CASSLAQGTLGEQFF. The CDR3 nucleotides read TGTGCCAGCAGCTTAGCGCAGGGAACCCTGGGAGAGCAGTTCTTC.

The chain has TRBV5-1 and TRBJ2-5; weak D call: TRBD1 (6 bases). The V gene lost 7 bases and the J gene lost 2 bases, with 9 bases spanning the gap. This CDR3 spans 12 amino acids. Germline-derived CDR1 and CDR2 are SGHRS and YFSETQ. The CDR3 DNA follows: TGCGCCAGCGGACAGCCACAAGAGACCCAGTACTTC. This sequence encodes CASGQPQETQYF.

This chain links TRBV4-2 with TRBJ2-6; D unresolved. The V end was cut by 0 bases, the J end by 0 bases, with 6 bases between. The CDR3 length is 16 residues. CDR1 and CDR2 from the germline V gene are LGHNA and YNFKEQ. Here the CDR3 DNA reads TGTGCCAGCAGCCAAGATAACAACTCTGGGGCCAACGTCCTGACTTTC. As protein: CASSQDNNSGANVLTF.

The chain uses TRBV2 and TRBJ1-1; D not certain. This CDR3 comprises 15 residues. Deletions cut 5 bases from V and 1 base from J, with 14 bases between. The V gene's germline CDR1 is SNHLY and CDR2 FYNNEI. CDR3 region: CASSPEAMGNTEAFF. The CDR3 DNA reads TGTGCCAGCAGTCCCGAAGCGATGGGGAACACTGAAGCTTTCTTT.

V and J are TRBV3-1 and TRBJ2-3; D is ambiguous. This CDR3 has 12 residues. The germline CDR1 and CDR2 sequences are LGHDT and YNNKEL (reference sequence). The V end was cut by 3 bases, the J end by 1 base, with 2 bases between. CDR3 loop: CASSHRTDTQYF. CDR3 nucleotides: TGTGCCAGCAGCCACCGCACAGATACGCAGTATTTT.

Written as DNA, the CDR3 is TGTGCCAGCAGCCCCCGCGCAGGGGTGGACTATGGCTACACCTTC. This translates into CASSPRAGVDYGYTF. This chain links TRBV9 with TRBJ1-2; tentatively, D is TRBD1 (6 bases). Germline values: CDR1 SGDLS, CDR2 YYNGEE. Trimming removed 4 bases from V and 3 bases from J, with 16 bases in between. CDR3 length: 15 amino acids.

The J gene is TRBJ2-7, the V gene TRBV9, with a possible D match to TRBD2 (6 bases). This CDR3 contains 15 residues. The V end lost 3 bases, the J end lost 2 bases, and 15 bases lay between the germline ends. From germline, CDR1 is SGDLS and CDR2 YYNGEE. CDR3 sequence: CASSAAGPTTYEQYF. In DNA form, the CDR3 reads TGTGCCAGCAGCGCCGCGGGGCCAACCACCTACGAGCAGTACTTC. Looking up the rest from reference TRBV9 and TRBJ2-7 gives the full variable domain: DSGVTQTPKHLITATGQRVTLRCSPRSGDLSVYWYQQSLDQGLQFLIQYYNGEERAKGNILERFSAQQFPDLHSELNLSSLELGDSALYFCASSAAGPTTYEQYFGPGTRLTVT.

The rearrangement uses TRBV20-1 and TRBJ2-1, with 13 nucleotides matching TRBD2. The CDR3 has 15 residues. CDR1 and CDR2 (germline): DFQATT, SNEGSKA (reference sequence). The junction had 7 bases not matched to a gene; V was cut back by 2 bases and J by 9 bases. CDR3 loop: CSARRLTSGGSEQFF. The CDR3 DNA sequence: TGCAGTGCTAGAAGGCTGACTAGCGGGGGGAGTGAGCAGTTCTTC.

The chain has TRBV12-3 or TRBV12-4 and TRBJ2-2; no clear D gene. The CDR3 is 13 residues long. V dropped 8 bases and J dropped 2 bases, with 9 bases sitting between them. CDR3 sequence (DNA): TGTGCCAGCCGGCTGCGAAACACCGGGGAGCTGTTTTTT. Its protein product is CASRLRNTGELFF.

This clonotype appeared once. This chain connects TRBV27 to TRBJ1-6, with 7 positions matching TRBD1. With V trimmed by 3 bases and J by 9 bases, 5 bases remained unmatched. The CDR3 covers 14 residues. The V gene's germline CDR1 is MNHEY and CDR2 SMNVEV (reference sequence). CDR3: CASSLIQGISPLHF. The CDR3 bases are TGTGCCAGCAGTTTGATACAGGGGATTTCACCCCTCCACTTT.

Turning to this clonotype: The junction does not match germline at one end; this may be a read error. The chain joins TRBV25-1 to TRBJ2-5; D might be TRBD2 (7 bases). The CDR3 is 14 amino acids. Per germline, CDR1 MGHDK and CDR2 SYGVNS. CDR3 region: CAGRVGGPGETQNF. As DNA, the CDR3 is TGTGCCGGTCGGGTCGGGGGGCCAGGAGAGACCCAGAACTTC.

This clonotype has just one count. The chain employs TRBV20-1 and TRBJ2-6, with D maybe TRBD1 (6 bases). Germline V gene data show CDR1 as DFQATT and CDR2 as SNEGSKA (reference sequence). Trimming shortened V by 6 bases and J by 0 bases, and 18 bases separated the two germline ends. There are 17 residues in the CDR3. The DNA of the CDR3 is TGCAGTGCCCCGTTAACAGGGAGAGGCTCTGGGGCCAACGTCCTGACTTTC. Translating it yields CSAPLTGRGSGANVLTF.

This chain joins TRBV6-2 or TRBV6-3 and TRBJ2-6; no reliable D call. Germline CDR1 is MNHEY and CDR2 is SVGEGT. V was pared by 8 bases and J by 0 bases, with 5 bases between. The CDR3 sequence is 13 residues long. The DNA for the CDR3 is TGTGCCAGCCACATCTCTGGGGCCAACGTCCTGACTTTC. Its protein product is CASHISGANVLTF.

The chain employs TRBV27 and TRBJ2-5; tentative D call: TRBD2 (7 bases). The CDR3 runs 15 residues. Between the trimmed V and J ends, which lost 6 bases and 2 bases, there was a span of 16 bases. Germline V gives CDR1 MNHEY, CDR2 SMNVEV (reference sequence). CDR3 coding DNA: TGTGCCAGCAGCCTAAGGGGGGGACCACAAGAGACCCAGTACTTC. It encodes CASSLRGGPQETQYF.

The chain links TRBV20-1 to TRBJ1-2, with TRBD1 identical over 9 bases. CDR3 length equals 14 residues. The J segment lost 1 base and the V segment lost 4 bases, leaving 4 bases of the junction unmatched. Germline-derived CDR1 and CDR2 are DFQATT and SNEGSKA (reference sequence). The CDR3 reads CSATQGAINYGYTF. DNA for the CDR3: TGCAGTGCTACACAGGGGGCGATTAACTATGGCTACACCTTC.

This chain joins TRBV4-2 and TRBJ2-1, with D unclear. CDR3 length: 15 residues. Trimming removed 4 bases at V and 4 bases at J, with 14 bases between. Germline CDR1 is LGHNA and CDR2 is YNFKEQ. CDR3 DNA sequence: TGTGCCAGCAGCCCGGCCCTGGGCACGTACAATGAGCAGTTCTTC. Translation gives CASSPALGTYNEQFF.

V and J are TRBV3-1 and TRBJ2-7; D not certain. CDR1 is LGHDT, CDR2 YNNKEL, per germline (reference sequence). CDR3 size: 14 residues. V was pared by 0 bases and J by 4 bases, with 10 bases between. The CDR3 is CASSQDLQAYEQYF. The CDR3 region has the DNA TGTGCCAGCAGCCAAGATCTCCAGGCGTACGAGCAGTACTTC.

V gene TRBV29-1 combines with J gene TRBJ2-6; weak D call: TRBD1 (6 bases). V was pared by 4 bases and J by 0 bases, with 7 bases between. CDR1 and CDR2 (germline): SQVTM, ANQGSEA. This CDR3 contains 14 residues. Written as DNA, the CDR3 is TGCAGCGTTGGACAGGTCTCTGGGGCCAACGTCCTGACTTTC. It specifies CSVGQVSGANVLTF.

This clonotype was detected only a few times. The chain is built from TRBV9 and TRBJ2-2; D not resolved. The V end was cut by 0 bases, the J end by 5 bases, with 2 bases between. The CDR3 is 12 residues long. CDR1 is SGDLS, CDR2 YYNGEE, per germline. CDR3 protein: CASSVDTGELFF. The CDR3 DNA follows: TGTGCCAGCAGCGTAGATACCGGGGAGCTGTTTTTT.

DNA of the CDR3: TGTGCCAGCAGTTCCTCCTCCCGTTCAGATACGCAGTATTTT. Encoded protein: CASSSSSRSDTQYF. The genes are TRBV12-3 or TRBV12-4 and TRBJ2-3; D not resolved. The ends were cut back, 4 bases at V and 4 bases at J, with 12 bases in the middle. The CDR3 has 14 residues.

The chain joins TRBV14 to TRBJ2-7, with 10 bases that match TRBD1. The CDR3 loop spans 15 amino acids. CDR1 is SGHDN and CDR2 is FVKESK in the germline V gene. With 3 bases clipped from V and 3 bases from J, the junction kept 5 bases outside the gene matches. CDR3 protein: CASSHPGQGYYEQYF. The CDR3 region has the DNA TGTGCCAGCAGCCATCCGGGACAGGGGTACTACGAGCAGTACTTC.

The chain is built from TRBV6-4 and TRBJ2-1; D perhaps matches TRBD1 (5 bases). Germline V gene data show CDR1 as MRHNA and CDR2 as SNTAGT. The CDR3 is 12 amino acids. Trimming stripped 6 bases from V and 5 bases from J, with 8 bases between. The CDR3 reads CASRPTDNEQFF. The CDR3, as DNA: TGTGCCAGCAGGCCGACAGACAATGAGCAGTTCTTC.

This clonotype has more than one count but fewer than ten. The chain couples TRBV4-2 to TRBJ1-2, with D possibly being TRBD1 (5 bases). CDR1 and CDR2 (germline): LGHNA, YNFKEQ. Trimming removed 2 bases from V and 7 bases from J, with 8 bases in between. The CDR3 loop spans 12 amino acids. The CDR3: CASSQMDIGYTF. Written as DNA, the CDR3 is TGTGCCAGCAGCCAAATGGACATTGGCTACACCTTC.